These T cell receptor beta chains were read from a single sample in a study of OX40 agonist ivuxolimab in advanced cancers. Sequencing used immunoSEQ multiplex PCR; TCRdb keeps in-frame clones, though not all of them. In the table there are fewer than 200,000 clones, roughly 94% of which are singletons. The material sequenced was CD4+ or CD8+ T cells sorted from blood, taken in a trial of the OX40 agonist ivuxolimab. Every receptor here comes from an adult with an advanced solid tumor such as melanoma, head and neck, liver or kidney cancer. Each CDR3 is given with its conserved first and last residue. A D gene is named only where the DNA matches it firmly. Where a row states a size, it is once, few, many or the class of an expanded clone; other rows omit it.

d_call | j_call | clone_size | v_call | cdr3_nt | cdr3_aa
- | TRBJ2-2 | - | TRBV28 | TGTGCCAGCAGTTCTGCAGGGGCGAACACCGGGGAGCTGTTTTTT | CASSSAGANTGELFF
- | TRBJ2-1 | - | TRBV6-5 | TGTGCCAGCAGTCCCCGGGGGCCGGTGGGGAATGAGCAGTTCTTC | CASSPRGPVGNEQFF
- | TRBJ2-4 | - | TRBV28 | TGTGCCAGCAGTTTACCCCACACTGACATTCAGTACTTC | CASSLPHTDIQYF
- | TRBJ2-7 | - | TRBV30 | TGTGCCTGGGGTCGGGCCGGAGCCACTTACGAGCAGTACTTC | CAWGRAGATYEQYF
TRBD2 | TRBJ2-1 | few | TRBV6-1 | TGTGCCAGCAGTGTATCCGGGGGAGGGAATGAGCAGTTCTTC | CASSVSGGGNEQFF
- | TRBJ1-6 | - | TRBV5-1 | TGCGCCAGCAGCTTGGCCGTGGTGGAGGGATATAATTCACCCCTCCACTTT | CASSLAVVEGYNSPLHF
TRBD1 | TRBJ1-4 | - | TRBV18 | TGTGCCAGCTCACTCTCAACGGGACAGGGGAAGTCTAATGAAAAACTGTTTTTT | CASSLSTGQGKSNEKLFF
- | TRBJ2-7 | - | TRBV7-2 | TGTGCCAGCAGCCCGCGGACTAGGGGGGAGCAGTACTTC | CASSPRTRGEQYF
TRBD1 | TRBJ2-7 | - | TRBV30 | TGTGCCTGGAGTGTACTGGACAGGGCGCACGAGCAGTACTTC | CAWSVLDRAHEQYF
- | TRBJ2-2 | - | TRBV6-5 | TGTGCCAGCAGTTCAATACCCGGACCGGGGGCCGGGGAGCTGTTTTTT | CASSSIPGPGAGELFF
- | TRBJ1-1 | - | TRBV19 | TGTGCCAGTAGTATCACAGGGATGAACACTGAAGCTTTCTTT | CASSITGMNTEAFF
- | TRBJ1-1 | - | TRBV19 | TGTGCCAGTAGTATAGGTGGAAGTGGGACTGAAGCTTTCTTT | CASSIGGSGTEAFF
- | TRBJ2-7 | - | TRBV6-5 | TGTGCCAGCAGTTACTCGGCTAGCTCCTACGAGCAGTACTTC | CASSYSASSYEQYF
TRBD1 | TRBJ1-2 | once | TRBV27 | TGTGCCAGCAGTTCGCTCGCCTTCGGGGGACAGGGATTCGATTATGGCTACACCTTC | CASSSLAFGGQGFDYGYTF
- | TRBJ2-5 | - | TRBV5-1 | TGCGCCAGCAGCTTGTCCCTAGAGACCCAGTACTTC | CASSLSLETQYF
- | TRBJ1-5 | - | TRBV27 | TGTGCCAGCAGTAAGAATCAGCCCCAGCATTTT | CASSKNQPQHF
- | TRBJ1-6 | - | TRBV10-3 | TGTGCCATCAGCCCGGTAGATAATTCACCCCTCCACTTT | CAISPVDNSPLHF
- | TRBJ1-1 | - | TRBV5-4 | TGTGCCAGCAGCTTGGCAGGGAGAAGGGGCACTGAAGCTTTCTTT | CASSLAGRRGTEAFF
- | TRBJ1-1 | - | TRBV6-1 | TGTGCCAGCAGTCCACAGGGAGTGAACACTGAAGCTTTCTTT | CASSPQGVNTEAFF